The rows below give T cell receptor beta chains drawn from one sample of a study of Graves' ophthalmopathy and Graves' hyperthyroidism. Via MiXCR, TCRdb re-called the multiplex PCR reads, giving one row per CDR3 protein. The data show more than 300,000 distinct CDR3 sequences, with roughly 15% seen just once and 2.4% held by the top ten. The sample was peripheral blood. The receptors derive from an adult woman with stable Graves' hyperthyroidism. The CDR3 runs from the conserved cysteine through the conserved F or W. D genes are given only for firm matches. A clone size is listed for some rows: how often the clone was seen (once, few, many), or a class if it is expanded.

>NA|NA|TRBJ1-2|11|TRBV24-1
CATSDRYGYTF
TGTGCCACCAGTGATCGCTATGGCTACACCTTC
>TRBD2|many|TRBJ2-7|14|TRBV27
CASSSMTSQCEQYF
TGTGCCAGCAGTTCGATGACTAGCCAGTGCGAGCAGTACTTC
>TRBD1|many|TRBJ1-2|15|TRBV5-5
CASSLTTGSFYGYTF
TGTGCCAGCAGCTTGACGACAGGGAGTTTCTATGGCTACACCTTC
>NA|NA|TRBJ1-2|15|TRBV6-7
CASSYSRGRGGGYTF
TGTGCCAGCAGTTACTCAAGAGGCAGGGGAGGTGGCTACACCTTC
>TRBD2|many|TRBJ2-3|15|TRBV7-8
CASSLGLVIADTQYF
TGTGCCAGCAGCCTAGGACTAGTGATTGCAGATACGCAGTATTTT
>NA|many|TRBJ1-6|14|TRBV12-3/TRBV12-4
CASRDPGPNSPLHF
TGTGCCAGCAGAGATCCGGGACCGAATTCACCCCTCCACTTT
>NA|many|TRBJ2-5|11|TRBV3-1
CASSQMGTVYF
TGTGCCAGCAGCCAGATGGGCACGGTGTACTTC
>TRBD2|many|TRBJ2-7|13|TRBV29-1
CSARTSGKYEQYF
TGCAGCGCTAGGACTAGCGGGAAATACGAGCAGTACTTC
>NA|many|TRBJ1-2|13|TRBV19
CASKTQGRSGYTF
TGTGCCAGTAAAACACAGGGTCGGAGCGGCTACACCTTC
>NA|few|TRBJ2-5|18|TRBV11-1
CASSRKAPIQGQGETQYF
TGTGCCAGCAGCCGGAAAGCCCCTATACAGGGCCAAGGGGAGACCCAGTACTTC
>TRBD1|few|TRBJ2-7|15|TRBV19
CASSMWGTGSDEQYF
TGTGCCAGTAGTATGTGGGGGACAGGGTCGGACGAGCAGTACTTC
>NA|NA|TRBJ1-1|10|TRBV29-1
CSVIGTEAFF
TGCAGCGTCATCGGTACTGAAGCTTTCTTT
>NA|many|TRBJ2-4|17|TRBV20-1
CSAREGRHPIAKNIQYF
TGCAGTGCTAGAGAGGGGAGGCACCCAATAGCCAAAAACATTCAGTACTTC
>NA|many|TRBJ1-5|15|TRBV24-1
CATSDLSGDNQPQHF
TGTGCCACCAGTGATTTATCAGGGGACAATCAGCCCCAGCATTTT
>TRBD2|few|TRBJ2-7|17|TRBV28
CASSLILAGGLNYEQYF
TGTGCCAGCAGTTTAATCCTAGCGGGAGGGTTAAACTACGAGCAGTACTTC
>NA|many|TRBJ2-5|15|TRBV12-3/TRBV12-4
CASRKGRETQKTQYF
TGTGCCAGCAGAAAAGGACGGGAGACACAAAAGACCCAGTACTTC
>NA|many|TRBJ1-2|16|TRBV12-3/TRBV12-4
CASSFRAENPNYGYTF
TGTGCCAGCAGTTTTAGGGCCGAGAACCCTAACTATGGCTACACCTTC
>NA|few|TRBJ1-1|13|TRBV28
CASSLNKGLRAFF
TGTGCCAGCAGTTTGAATAAGGGCTTGAGAGCTTTCTTT
>NA|many|TRBJ2-7|14|TRBV9
CASSSDSWSYEQYF
TGTGCCAGCAGTAGCGACAGCTGGTCCTACGAGCAGTACTTC
>TRBD1|NA|TRBJ2-7|15|TRBV12-3/TRBV12-4
CASIEGGQGSYEQYF
TGTGCCAGCATAGAGGGGGGACAGGGAAGCTACGAGCAGTACTTC
>NA|many|TRBJ1-1|13|TRBV7-2
CASSLVGGRPAFF
TGTGCCAGCAGCTTAGTTGGGGGGCGACCAGCTTTCTTT
>NA|many|TRBJ2-5|16|TRBV28
CASSLPLVRRGETQYF
TGTGCCAGCAGTCTTCCCTTGGTGCGCCGGGGAGAGACCCAGTACTTC
>TRBD2|many|TRBJ2-2|16|TRBV12-5
CASGLGTSGMGGELFF
TGTGCTAGTGGTTTGGGAACTAGCGGGATGGGCGGGGAGCTGTTTTTT
>NA|many|TRBJ2-5|14|TRBV18
CASSPPRVQETQYF
TGTGCCAGCTCACCACCCAGGGTTCAGGAGACCCAGTACTTC
>NA|many|TRBJ1-2|17|TRBV27
CASRSTWGRGANYGYTF
TGTGCCAGCAGATCCACTTGGGGGCGAGGGGCTAACTATGGCTACACCTTC
>NA|many|TRBJ2-7|10|TRBV29-1
CSVVTYEQYF
TGCAGCGTTGTCACCTACGAGCAGTACTTC
>NA|few|TRBJ2-7|17|TRBV12-5
CASGLVVSTSTPYEQYF
TGTGCTAGTGGTTTGGTAGTAAGTACATCCACCCCTTACGAGCAGTACTTC
>NA|NA|TRBJ2-7|13|TRBV9
CASSVRTGGEQYF
TGTGCCAGCAGCGTTCGGACGGGCGGCGAGCAGTACTTC
>NA|many|TRBJ2-5|17|TRBV30
CAWSSALGTTYQETQYF
TGTGCCTGGAGTTCTGCTCTAGGGACAACGTACCAAGAGACCCAGTACTTC
>NA|many|TRBJ2-6|17|TRBV27
CASSLFGGGYGANVLTF
TGTGCCAGCAGTTTATTTGGAGGGGGGTACGGGGCCAACGTCCTGACTTTC
>NA|NA|TRBJ2-2|15|TRBV7-8
CASSFPVGYSGELCF
TGTGCCAGCAGCTTTCCAGTAGGGTATTCCGGGGAGCTGTGTTTT
>TRBD1|few|TRBJ1-5|15|TRBV2
CASKAAGGNNQPQHF
TGTGCCAGCAAGGCGGCAGGGGGAAACAATCAGCCCCAGCATTTT
>NA|many|TRBJ1-1|13|TRBV9
CASSVLSNTEAFF
TGTGCCAGCAGCGTGCTGTCGAACACTGAAGCTTTCTTT
>TRBD2|many|TRBJ2-7|14|TRBV20-1
CSATGLAGYYEQYF
TGCAGTGCTACCGGACTAGCGGGGTACTACGAGCAGTACTTC
>NA|NA|TRBJ1-2|15|TRBV6-1
CASSISGDSLYGYTF
TGTGCCAGCAGTATATCCGGAGACAGCCTTTATGGCTACACCTTC
>NA|many|TRBJ2-7|16|TRBV10-3
CAIRKVETGSSYEQYF
TGTGCCATCAGGAAGGTGGAGACAGGTAGCTCCTACGAGCAGTACTTC
>TRBD1|NA|TRBJ1-5|17|TRBV28
CASSYRDSFYSNQPQHF
TGTGCCAGCAGCTACAGGGACAGCTTTTATAGCAATCAGCCCCAGCATTTT
>NA|many|TRBJ2-2|16|TRBV6-2/TRBV6-3
CASSYPGLPSYGELFF
TGTGCCAGCAGTTACCCTGGACTCCCCTCCTACGGGGAGCTGTTTTTT
>TRBD2|many|TRBJ2-7|15|TRBV6-1
CASSATSGTSYEQYF
TGTGCCAGCAGTGCTACTAGCGGAACTTCCTACGAGCAGTACTTC
>TRBD1|NA|TRBJ2-1|16|TRBV7-2
CASSLWTGSSYNEQLF
TGTGCCAGCAGCTTATGGACAGGGAGCTCCTACAATGAGCAGTTATTC
>NA|few|TRBJ2-7|15|TRBV11-2
CASSLDWTASYEQYF
TGTGCCAGCAGCTTAGACTGGACAGCCTCCTACGAGCAGTACTTC
>TRBD1|few|TRBJ2-5|15|TRBV7-2
CASSLAGQGRETQYF
TGTGCCAGCAGCTTAGCCGGACAGGGACGGGAGACCCAGTACTTC
>TRBD1|NA|TRBJ1-5|15|TRBV9
CASSKSGTGVQPQHF
TGTGCCAGCAGCAAGTCCGGGACAGGGGTTCAGCCCCAGCATTTT
>NA|NA|TRBJ2-2|13|TRBV19
CASSAKNTGELFF
TGTGCCAGTAGTGCCAAGAACACCGGGGAGCTGTTTTTT
>NA|many|TRBJ1-3|14|TRBV29-1
CSVLGASPGNTIYF
TGCAGCGTCCTGGGAGCCTCCCCTGGAAACACCATATATTTT
>TRBD1|few|TRBJ2-1|17|TRBV4-1
CASSRRTGPSSYNEQFF
TGCGCCAGCAGCCGACGGACAGGACCTAGCTCCTACAATGAGCAGTTCTTC
>TRBD2|many|TRBJ2-7|14|TRBV20-1
CSALDSGRALEQYF
TGCAGTGCCCTCGATAGCGGGAGGGCCCTCGAGCAGTACTTC
>TRBD1|many|TRBJ2-5|16|TRBV28
CASSTLTGAYQETQYF
TGTGCCAGCAGTACCCTGACAGGGGCGTACCAAGAGACCCAGTACTTC
>TRBD1|many|TRBJ2-7|12|TRBV28
CASSVTGEEQYF
TGTGCCAGCAGTGTGACAGGGGAAGAGCAGTACTTC
>NA|many|TRBJ2-7|15|TRBV20-1
CSARGPANPRYEQYF
TGCAGTGCTAGAGGACCAGCGAACCCTCGATACGAGCAGTACTTC
>NA|many|TRBJ1-1|12|TRBV11-2
CASSLDRTEAFF
TGTGCCAGCAGCTTAGATAGGACTGAAGCTTTCTTT
>NA|NA|TRBJ2-7|12|TRBV20-1
CSARVSDYEQYF
TGCAGTGCTAGGGTCTCGGACTACGAGCAGTACTTC
>TRBD1|many|TRBJ2-4|18|TRBV6-1
CASSRTGGRAMTKNIQYF
TGTGCCAGCAGTCGGACAGGGGGCAGGGCTATGACCAAAAACATTCAGTACTTC
>NA|many|TRBJ1-1|15|TRBV19
CASSPDGWTNTEAFF
TGTGCCAGTAGTCCGGACGGTTGGACGAACACTGAAGCTTTCTTT
>NA|many|TRBJ2-5|13|TRBV10-3
CAISPTERETQYF
TGTGCCATCAGTCCGACAGAGCGAGAGACCCAGTACTTC
>NA|many|TRBJ2-5|14|TRBV20-1
CSAMESGSQETQYF
TGCAGTGCGATGGAGAGTGGGTCCCAAGAGACCCAGTACTTC
>TRBD1|many|TRBJ2-7|16|TRBV4-2
CASSSDTGTGRYEQYF
TGTGCCAGCAGCAGTGACACCGGGACAGGACGCTACGAGCAGTACTTC